This T cell receptor beta chain was documented in a study of CD8 T cells in Susac syndrome. With 1 base removed from V and 4 bases from J, the gap between germline ends came to 7 bases. Germline CDR1 MNHNY, CDR2 SVGAGI (reference sequence). There are 14 residues in the CDR3. Through negative isolation, CD4+ and CD8+ T cells were obtained, while TEMRA cells were enriched using FACS. Random hexamers primed reverse transcription of about 0.45 to 1 ug RNA. TCRdb passed the immunoSEQ multiplex PCR reads through MiXCR, listing each CDR3 protein once. The table lists approximately 160,000 distinct CDR3 sequences, around 93% of them singletons.

This TCR was recovered from a human donor with multiple sclerosis. Sequenced material: CD4+ T cells from PBMCs. The rearrangement joins TRBV6-6 to TRBJ1-4; D gene ambiguous. CDR3 region: CASSYLQSNEKLFF. DNA of the CDR3: TGTGCCAGCAGTTACTTGCAGAGTAATGAAAAACTGTTTTTT.